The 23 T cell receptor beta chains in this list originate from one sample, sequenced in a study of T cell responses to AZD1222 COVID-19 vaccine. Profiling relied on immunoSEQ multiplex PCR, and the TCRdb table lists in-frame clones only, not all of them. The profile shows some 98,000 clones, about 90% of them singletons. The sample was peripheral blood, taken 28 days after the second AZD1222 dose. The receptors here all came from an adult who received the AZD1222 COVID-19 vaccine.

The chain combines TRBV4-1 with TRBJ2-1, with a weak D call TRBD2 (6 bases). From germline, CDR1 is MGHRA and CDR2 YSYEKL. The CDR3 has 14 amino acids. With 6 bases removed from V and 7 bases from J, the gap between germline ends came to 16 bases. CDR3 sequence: CASSRRAERNEQFF. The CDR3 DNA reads TGCGCCAGCAGTCGGAGGGCCGAGCGGAATGAGCAGTTCTTC.

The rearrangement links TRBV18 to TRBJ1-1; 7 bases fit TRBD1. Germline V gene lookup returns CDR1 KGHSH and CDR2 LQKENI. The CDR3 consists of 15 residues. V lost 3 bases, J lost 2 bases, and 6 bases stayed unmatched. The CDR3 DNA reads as TGTGCCAGCTCACCGGCAGGGGGGATTAACACTGAAGCTTTCTTT. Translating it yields CASSPAGGINTEAFF.

CDR3 coding DNA: TGTGCCAGCAGTTACTCGAGTTCGACAGCTGGAAACACCATATATTTT. Amino acid sequence: CASSYSSSTAGNTIYF. V is TRBV6-5 and J is TRBJ1-3; perhaps TRBD1 as D (5 bases). Germline V gives CDR1 MNHEY, CDR2 SVGAGI. V shed 0 bases and J shed 2 bases, with 11 bases lying between them. This CDR3 is 16 amino acids long.

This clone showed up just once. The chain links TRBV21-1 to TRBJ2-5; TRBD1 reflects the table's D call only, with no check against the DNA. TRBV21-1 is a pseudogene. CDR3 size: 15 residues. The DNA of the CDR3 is TGTGCCAGCAGCCCGACAAGAACAGACGAAGAGACCCAGTACTTC. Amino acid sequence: CASSPTRTDEETQYF.

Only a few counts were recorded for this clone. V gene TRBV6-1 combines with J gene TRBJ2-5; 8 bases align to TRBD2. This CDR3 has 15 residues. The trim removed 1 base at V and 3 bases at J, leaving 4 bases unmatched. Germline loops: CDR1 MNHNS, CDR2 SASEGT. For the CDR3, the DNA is TGTGCCAGCAGTGAAGATAGCGGGATGAAAGAGACCCAGTACTTC. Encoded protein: CASSEDSGMKETQYF.

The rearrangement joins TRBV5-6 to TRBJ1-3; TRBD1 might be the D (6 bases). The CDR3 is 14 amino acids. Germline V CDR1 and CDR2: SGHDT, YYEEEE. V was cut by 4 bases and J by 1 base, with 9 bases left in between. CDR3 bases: TGTGCCAGCAGCCCTACAGGGTCTGGAAACACCATATATTTT. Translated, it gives CASSPTGSGNTIYF.

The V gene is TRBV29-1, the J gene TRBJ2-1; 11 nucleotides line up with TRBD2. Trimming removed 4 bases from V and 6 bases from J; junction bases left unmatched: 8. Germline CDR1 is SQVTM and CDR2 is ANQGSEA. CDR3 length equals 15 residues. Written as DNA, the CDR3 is TGCAGCGTTGTATCGATAGCGGGAGGGCCCAATGAGCAGTTCTTC. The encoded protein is CSVVSIAGGPNEQFF.

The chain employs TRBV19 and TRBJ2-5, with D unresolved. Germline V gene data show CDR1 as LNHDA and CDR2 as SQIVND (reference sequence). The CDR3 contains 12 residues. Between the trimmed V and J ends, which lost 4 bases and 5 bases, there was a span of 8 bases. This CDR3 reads CASSKSGETQYF. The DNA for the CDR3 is TGTGCCAGTAGTAAATCCGGGGAGACCCAGTACTTC.

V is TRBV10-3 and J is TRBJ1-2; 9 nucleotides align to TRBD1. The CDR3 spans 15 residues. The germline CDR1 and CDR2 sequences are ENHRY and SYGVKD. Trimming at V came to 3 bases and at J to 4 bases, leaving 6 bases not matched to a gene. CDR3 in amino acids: CAISDTGGHGYGYTF. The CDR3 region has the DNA TGTGCCATCAGTGACACAGGGGGCCACGGCTATGGCTACACCTTC.

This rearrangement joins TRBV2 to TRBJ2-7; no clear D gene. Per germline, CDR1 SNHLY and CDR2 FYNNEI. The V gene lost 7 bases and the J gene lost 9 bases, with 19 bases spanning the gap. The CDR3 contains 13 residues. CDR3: CASTDRENTAQYF. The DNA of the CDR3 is TGTGCCAGCACTGATCGAGAAAACACTGCGCAGTACTTC.

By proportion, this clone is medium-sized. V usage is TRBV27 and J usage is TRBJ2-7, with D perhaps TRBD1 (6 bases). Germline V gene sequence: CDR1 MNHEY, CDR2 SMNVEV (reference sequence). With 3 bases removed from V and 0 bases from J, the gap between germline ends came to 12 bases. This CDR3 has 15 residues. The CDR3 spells CASSFRDTRSYEQYF. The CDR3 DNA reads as TGTGCCAGCAGTTTTCGGGACACTCGCTCCTACGAGCAGTACTTC.

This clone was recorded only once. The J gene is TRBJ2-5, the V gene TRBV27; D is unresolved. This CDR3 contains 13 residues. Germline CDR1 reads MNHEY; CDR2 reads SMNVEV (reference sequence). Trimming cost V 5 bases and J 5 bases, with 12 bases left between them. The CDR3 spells CASSPPFVETQYF. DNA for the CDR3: TGTGCCAGCAGTCCCCCCTTCGTTGAGACCCAGTACTTC.

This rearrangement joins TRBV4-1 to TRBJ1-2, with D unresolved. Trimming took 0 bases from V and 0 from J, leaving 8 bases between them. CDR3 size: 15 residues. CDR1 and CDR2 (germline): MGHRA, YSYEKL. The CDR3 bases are TGCGCCAGCAGCCAAGAGGGGTTCACTAACTATGGCTACACCTTC. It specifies CASSQEGFTNYGYTF.

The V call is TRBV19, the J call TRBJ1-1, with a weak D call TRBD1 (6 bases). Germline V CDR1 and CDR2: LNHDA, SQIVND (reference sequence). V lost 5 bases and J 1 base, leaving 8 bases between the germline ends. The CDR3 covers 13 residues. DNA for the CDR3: TGTGCCAGTAGTGTGACAGGGAACACTGAAGCTTTCTTT. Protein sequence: CASSVTGNTEAFF.

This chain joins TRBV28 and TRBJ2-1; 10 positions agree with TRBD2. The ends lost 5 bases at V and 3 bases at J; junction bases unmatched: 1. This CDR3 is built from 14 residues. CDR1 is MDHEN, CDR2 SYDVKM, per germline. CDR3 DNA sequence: TGTGCCAGCAGTACTAGCGGGAACTACAATGAGCAGTTCTTC. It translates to CASSTSGNYNEQFF.

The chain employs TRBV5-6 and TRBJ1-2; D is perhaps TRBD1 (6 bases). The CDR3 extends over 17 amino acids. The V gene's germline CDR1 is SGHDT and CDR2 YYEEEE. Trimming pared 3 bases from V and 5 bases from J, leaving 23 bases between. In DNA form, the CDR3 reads TGTGCCAGCAGCTGGGGTTCGGGGGGCTCTGGGTCTTATGGCTACACCTTC. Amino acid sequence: CASSWGSGGSGSYGYTF. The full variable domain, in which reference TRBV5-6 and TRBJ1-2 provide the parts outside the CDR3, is DAGVTQSPTHLIKTRGQQVTLRCSPKSGHDTVSWYQQALGQGPQFIFQYYEEEERQRGNFPDRFSGHQFPNYSSELNVNALLLGDSALYLCASSWGSGGSGSYGYTFGSGTRLTVV.

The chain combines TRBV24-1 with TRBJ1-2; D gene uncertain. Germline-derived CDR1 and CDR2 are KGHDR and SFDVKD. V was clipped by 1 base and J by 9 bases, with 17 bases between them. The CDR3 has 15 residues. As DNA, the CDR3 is TGTGCCACCAGTGATTTCTCCGGGAGGTTCTCAAGCTACACCTTC. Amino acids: CATSDFSGRFSSYTF.

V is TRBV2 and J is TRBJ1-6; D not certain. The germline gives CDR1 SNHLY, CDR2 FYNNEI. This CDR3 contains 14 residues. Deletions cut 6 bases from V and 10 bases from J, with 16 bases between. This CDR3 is CASREIPTGSPLHF. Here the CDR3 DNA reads TGTGCCAGCAGAGAAATTCCAACTGGATCACCCCTCCACTTT.

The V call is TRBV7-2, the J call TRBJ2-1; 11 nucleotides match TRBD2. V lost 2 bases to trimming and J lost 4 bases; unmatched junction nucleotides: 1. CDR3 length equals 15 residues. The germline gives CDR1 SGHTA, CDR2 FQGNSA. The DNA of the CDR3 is TGTGCCAGCAGCTTACGACTAGCGGGGTACAATGAGCAGTTCTTC. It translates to CASSLRLAGYNEQFF.

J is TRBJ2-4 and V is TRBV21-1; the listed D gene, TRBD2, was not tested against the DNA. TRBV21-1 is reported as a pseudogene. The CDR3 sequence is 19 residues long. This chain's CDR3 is CASSKSSHRELMAKNIQYF. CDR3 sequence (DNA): TGTGCCAGCAGCAAGTCTTCTCACCGCGAATTGATGGCCAAAAACATTCAGTACTTC.

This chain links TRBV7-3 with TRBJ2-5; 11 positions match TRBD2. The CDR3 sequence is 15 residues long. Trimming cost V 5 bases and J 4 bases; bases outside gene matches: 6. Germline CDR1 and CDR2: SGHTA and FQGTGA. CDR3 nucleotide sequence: TGTGCCAGCAGCGTAAACGGACTAGCGGGAGAGACCCAGTACTTC. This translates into CASSVNGLAGETQYF.

The CDR3: CSGRQGAGETQYF. The CDR3 DNA follows: TGCAGCGGGCGACAGGGGGCAGGGGAGACCCAGTACTTC. The chain has TRBV29-1 and TRBJ2-5; 10 bases line up with TRBD1. Germline CDR1 reads SQVTM; CDR2 reads ANQGSEA. CDR3 length equals 13 residues. V shed 7 bases, J shed 5 bases, and the junction held 7 bases outside the gene matches.

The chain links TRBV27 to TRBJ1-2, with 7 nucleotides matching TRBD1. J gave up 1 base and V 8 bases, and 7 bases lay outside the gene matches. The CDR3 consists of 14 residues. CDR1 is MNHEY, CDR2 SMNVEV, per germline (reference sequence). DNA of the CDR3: TGTGCCAGCTGTCCCTACAGGGGTAACTATGGCTACACCTTC. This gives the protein CASCPYRGNYGYTF.